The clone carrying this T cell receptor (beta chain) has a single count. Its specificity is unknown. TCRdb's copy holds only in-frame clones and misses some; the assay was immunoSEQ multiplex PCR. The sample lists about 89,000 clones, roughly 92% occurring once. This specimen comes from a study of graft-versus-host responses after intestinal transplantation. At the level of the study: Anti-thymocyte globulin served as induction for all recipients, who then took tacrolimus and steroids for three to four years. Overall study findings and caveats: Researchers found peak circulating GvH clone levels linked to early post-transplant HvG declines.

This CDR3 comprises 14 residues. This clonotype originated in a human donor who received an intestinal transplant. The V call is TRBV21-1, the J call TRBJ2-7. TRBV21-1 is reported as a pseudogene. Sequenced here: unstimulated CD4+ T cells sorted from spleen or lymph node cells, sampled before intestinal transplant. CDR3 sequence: CASLPGRWAYEQYF. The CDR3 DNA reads TGTGCTTCCCTCCCCGGGCGGTGGGCCTACGAGCAGTACTTC.